Reported below is one T cell receptor (beta chain). The antigen is undetermined. This specimen comes from a study of shared clonotypes between healthy human individuals. Turning to the study itself: The people who gave samples were a couple of women and a few men aged 18 to 49.

Per the authors' pipeline: Filtering differed for immunoSEQ, which gave only junction sequences without quality scores. Produced via immunoSEQ multiplex PCR; TCRdb's table is partial and in-frame only. D and trimming come from the DNA, and the V and J calls and clone size come from that table. The data contain about 1,500,000 clones, roughly 95% of them seen just once; the ten biggest clones take up approximately 1.2%. Study-level points and caveats: The study drew on few donors, limiting represented genetic and exposure-history diversity. Relative to memory subsets, naive subsets generally showed larger estimated richness.

This CDR3 spans 14 amino acids. The germline CDR1 and CDR2 sequences are MDHEN and SYDVKM. V gave up 6 bases and J gave up 7 bases; unmatched junction bases: 8. The clonotype originates from a man aged 30 to 45 in good health. Sequenced input: naive CD4+ T cells sorted from blood. The subset: CD45RA+ positively selected. This chain links TRBV28 with TRBJ1-2; 10 bases match TRBD1. This chain's CDR3 is CASRTGTGVFGYTF. CDR3 DNA: TGTGCCAGCAGGACCGGGACAGGGGTATTTGGCTACACCTTC.